This T cell receptor beta chain derives from a study of cytomegalovirus exposure and HLA in healthy donors (dated by TCRdb to about 2017). As for the study more broadly: According to an earlier analysis of a few hundred of the donors, about 179 million T cells yielded over 90 million unique TCR beta sequences and 276 Gb of sequence data. About 280 gigabases of sequencing data and 70 million to 100 million unique TCR sequences made up an early release that covered nearly 650 HLA-typed donors. Among the roughly 410 genotyped donors, around 79% belonged to the genetic ancestry cluster associated with self-reported Caucasian donors. The study aimed to test whether signatures of past pathogen exposure could be identified by cataloging public T cell receptors. The study profiled the T cell repertoires of hundreds of subjects by immunosequencing and related them to cytomegalovirus serostatus. In addition to the first cohort of several hundred subjects, a separate validation cohort of some 120 different subjects was used. To predict cytomegalovirus infection status, the study combined high-throughput TCR immunosequencing, statistical association of individual TCRs with disease status, and machine learning. In a later analysis, previously published TCR beta repertoires from several hundred donors were re-analyzed and high-resolution HLA genotyping was added so that TCR occurrence patterns could be studied. Rather than drawing on any new phenotypic data, the later analysis identified candidate immune exposures from TCR beta sequences and the way those sequences occurred across donors. An earlier analysis of 500 to 750 of the donors applied high-throughput TCR beta sequencing to assess whether each TCR beta V gene segment acted as functional or pseudogenic. Donor age, sex, ethnicity and CMV serostatus were compiled together with the repertoire data. A later genetic analysis used genome-wide SNP genotypes for about three fifths of the 666 donors, treating that subset as a discovery cohort. Every repertoire in the discovery cohort had been generated on one and the same sequencing platform. Both class I and class II loci were covered by HLA typing, at four-digit resolution. Typing coverage differed by locus: A, B, C, DRB1 and DQB1 were typed in roughly 620-630 donors, DQA1 in about 500, DPA1 in 606, and DPB1 in approximately 450. Four or five DR-DQ haplotypes were handled as single units for association and clustering, since linkage in the cohort was strong. Among 398 genotyped donors of the cohort, an average of about 240,000 unique TCR beta nucleotide sequences were sequenced per donor, 15% to 20% of them non-productive. The study at large found these results: In a later genetic analysis, a missense DCLRE1C variant was associated with V-gene and J-gene trimming of TCR beta chains, and the association was replicated in an independent cohort. Roughly uniform sequencing depth across donors was assumed in presence/absence analyses, although this assumption may not hold. In a later analysis, TCR association rates were found to vary across HLA loci, with the most associated TCRs seen for DRB1 alleles and the fewest for HLA-C alleles. At a false discovery rate of 0.05, a later analysis linked under 20,000 TCR beta sequences to specific HLA alleles. Some 16 rarely observed V segments, including chromosome 9 orphons, were excluded from the earlier analysis of 550 to 700 of the donors because counts were too low. The cohort was sequenced for TCR beta chains only, and without alpha or paired-chain data the features that could be detected were limited. In a later analysis, most CMV-associated TCR beta chains were found to appear HLA-restricted, with HLA associations seemingly driven largely by CMV exposure. Correlated functional status among segregating V segments might reflect linkage disequilibrium, but an unknown experimental factor could not be ruled out. In the study, some 160 TCR beta chains were listed as associated with cytomegalovirus. Because some donors lacked HLA typing at each locus, the association tests relied only on the typed subset. According to a later genetic analysis, donors in an Asian-associated ancestry cluster had fewer N-insertions in productive TCRs than the approximately 700-donor mean. Immune exposure information for the cohort was limited to CMV serostatus. Most TCR sequences were seen in very few donors, while some public TCRs were found in many individuals. Broadly in line with IMGT annotations, most TCR beta V segments showed up in productive rearrangements about 87% or about 30% of the time in an earlier analysis of about 500 of the donors. The sequencing pipeline was judged likely to have produced a cluster of highly shared sequence variants as a technical artifact. A later analysis reported that several top co-occurrence clusters appeared linked to parvovirus B19, influenza, CMV and Epstein-Barr virus. Three of the identified cytomegalovirus-associated TCR beta chains were confirmed in vitro to be specific for cytomegalovirus antigens. The authors suggested that the approach could potentially be generalized to other disease states and immunological phenotypes. A further reported finding was that TCR beta sequences accurately predicted the HLA-A and HLA-B alleles for most subjects in the first cohort. Assigning TCR associations to individual alleles was difficult when HLA alleles, especially DR and DQ, strongly co-occurred. In a later analysis, HLA-associated TCR beta chains showed more clonal expansion and lower generation probabilities than non-associated chains that were equally common. In both the original and validation cohorts, the classifier was reported to diagnose cytomegalovirus status with high specificity and sensitivity.

The cohort comprised some 730 healthy bone marrow donors. At the time of sampling, every cohort member was nominally healthy, though immune exposures that went unrecorded were likely present. The donor tested CMV seropositive, placing the donor among the roughly 300 seropositive members of the cohort. Each donor provided a peripheral blood sample, and peripheral blood mononuclear cells were used for TCR beta sequencing. Genomic DNA was extracted from the blood cell samples with the Qiagen DNeasy Blood Extraction Kit. Comments on this clone: The clone's antigen remains unknown. No base quality values were provided; no much bigger clone lies one nucleotide off.

Receptors were amplified or captured by the immunoSEQ multiplex PCR assay. A mixture of 60 forward primers for TCR Vbeta segments and 13 reverse primers for TCR Jbeta segments was used in the multiplex PCR. A multiplex PCR assay on genomic DNA amplified the CDR3 region of rearranged TCR beta genes. The amplified TCR beta libraries were sequenced on the Illumina HiSeq System as 87-base-pair reads. As for the authors' bioinformatics: A later analysis tallied around 82 million unique TCR beta chains across the approximately 670 repertoires, and roughly 11 million of those chains were shared by two or more donors. Raw reads were error-corrected and collapsed into unique sequences with a nearest-neighbor algorithm that merged closely related sequences to remove PCR and sequencing errors. V, D and J gene segments were assigned by aligning CDR3 sequences to IMGT reference sequences. Each retained sequence needed at least a six-nucleotide match to both a V gene segment and a J gene segment. Rearrangements were called productive when the CDR3 lacked stop codons and stayed in frame with V and J; all others were non-productive. Following IMGT convention, CDR3 was defined as the stretch from the second conserved V-encoded cysteine up to the conserved J-encoded phenylalanine. The earlier analysis of some 540 of the donors excluded any sequence lacking an unambiguous match to a single V gene segment. In an earlier analysis of several hundred of the donors, V segments were called functional above 56.7% productive rearrangements and were called segregating when the between-donor standard deviation exceeded 5%. To diagnose cytomegalovirus status from the catalog of TCR beta chain sequences, a statistical classification framework was built. In a later analysis, V and J genes were assigned by comparing TCR nucleotide sequences against IMGT/GENE-DB human TR gene sequences. A later analysis assigned CDR3 sequences and most-parsimonious VDJ recombination scenarios with the TCRdist pipeline. A later analysis defined each TCR beta chain by its CDR3 amino acid sequence plus V-gene family, and excluded reads lacking a unique V-gene family. In a later analysis, 550 to 650 highly shared, low-generation-probability nucleotide sequences were removed to address suspected cross-contamination and a sequencing artifact. A later analysis calculated a clonal expansion index for each public chain from normalized within-repertoire ranks of inferred template counts. Generation probabilities in a later analysis came from a VDJ recombination model fitted to out-of-frame rearrangements, and those results were checked against IGoR. In a later analysis, TCR-TCR, TCR-HLA and TCR-CMV co-occurrence was scored with hypergeometric tests, and a repertoire-size bias correction was applied to TCR pairs. False discovery rates were estimated in a later analysis by permuting HLA or CMV assignments 20 times. A later analysis grouped co-occurring TCRs with DBSCAN, adding TCRdist sequence similarity when clustering within HLA-allele-positive subsets. Repertoires with fewer than 30,000 or more than 120,000 public chains were left out of co-occurrence clustering, as were four to six repertoires with anomalous nucleotide sharing. Held by TCRdb, this immuneACCESS table contains in-frame sequences only and omits some clones. Under half of the omission traces to an unresolved V gene where checked; the cause of the rest is unknown. The D gene and trimming were derived from the DNA, and the V and J assignments and clone size from that table. This sample comprises roughly 160,000 clones, roughly 77% of them detected only once. The ten biggest clones cover less than 4.5% of the sample.

The source of this sequence is a young man in good health and CMV-seropositive. The sample taken for sequencing was PBMCs.

The base sequence is TGTGCCAGCTCACGAGGTTTGAACACTGAAGCTTTCTTT. The resulting protein is CASSRGLNTEAFF. The rearranged segments are TRBV18 and TRBJ1-1; there is no confident call for the D gene. According to the germline V gene, CDR1 reads KGHSH and CDR2 reads LQKENI. CDR3 length: 13 amino acids, cysteine to phenylalanine. The DNA shown is the 39-base CDR3, in frame from base 1. V and J are truncated by 4 bases and 0 bases respectively, leaving an intervening sequence of 6 bases.